The clone carrying this T cell receptor beta chain has more than one count but fewer than ten. Its antigen is not known. In patients aged 18 to 65, hyperthyroidism was newly diagnosed, with duration under 2 months. There are 15 residues in the CDR3. Trimming took 6 bases from V and 6 from J, leaving 18 bases between them. TCR beta CDR3 regions were amplified from RNA transcripts. First-round RT-PCR targeting the TCR CDR3 was performed with the HTBI primer set. TCRdb redid the calling of the multiplex PCR reads with MiXCR, one entry per CDR3 protein. Of a few hundred thousand distinct CDR3 sequences detected, about a sixth appear once; the ten largest clones hold about 7%. The data derive from a study of T cells in Graves' hyperthyroidism and ophthalmopathy. Across the whole study: Peripheral blood sampling occurred at initial diagnosis, before any treatment.

Study observations and caveats: Onset of ophthalmopathy came a median approximately 6.8 months after the model predicted it.

V gene TRBV12-3 or TRBV12-4 combines with J gene TRBJ1-5; a possible D gene is TRBD1 (5 bases). The clonotype originates from a woman in her twenties or thirties with Graves' hyperthyroidism. Source material: blood. The CDR3 loop reads CASSPSDGAGQPQHF. CDR3 coding DNA: TGTGCCAGCAGCCCCTCGGATGGGGCGGGTCAGCCCCAGCATTTT.